The 3 T cell receptor delta chains given below trace back to one sample, sequenced in a study of γδ T cells in repeated Plasmodium falciparum infection. TCRdb called clones from the multiplex PCR reads again using CATT. The profile shows over 55,000 delta-chain clones, approximately 1.5% of them singletons. Vgamma9/Vdelta2+ and Vdelta2-negative gammadelta T cells were flow-sorted from PBMC for bulk sequencing. The source material was gamma-delta T cells from blood. Every receptor here comes from a pool of human donors (malaria-infected and uninfected, not separated).

Comment on this clone: The protein in TCRdb stems from a much larger clone and differs at residue 20 from this DNA's translation, likely a read error; here the protein is translated from the DNA. V gene TRDV1 was called; the J gene was not; TRDD3 is the table's D call and was not checked against the DNA. Germline values: CDR1 TSWWSYY, CDR2 QGS. The CDR3 totals 22 residues. CDR3 amino acids: CALGPPSLPMVLGGSTTDKHIF. Written as DNA, the CDR3 is TGTGCTCTTGGGCCACCAAGCCTTCCTATGGTACTGGGGGGGTCCACGACCGATAAACACATCTTT.

This clone was observed many times. TCRdb assigns this DNA the protein of a much larger clone, which departs from its translation at residue 6; this likely reflects a read error, and the protein shown comes from translating the DNA. The rearrangement uses TRDV1 and TRDJ3; the match to TRDD3 covers 9 bases. No J gene is reported in TCRdb; it was inferred here by comparing the DNA with germline. The J segment lost 1 base and the V segment lost 4 bases, leaving 11 bases of the junction unmatched. Germline loops: CDR1 TSWWSYY, CDR2 QGS. The CDR3 is made up of 20 amino acids. CDR3 residues: CALGGGVRTGGSWDTRQMFF. DNA for the CDR3: TGTGCTCTTGGGGGCGGGGTAAGAACTGGGGGATCCTGGGACACCCGACAGATGTTTTTC.

This clone was seen a handful of times. A far larger clone lies a single base away; this is likely a read error. This sample also contains other DNA sequences that code for the same CDR3. The V gene is TRDV1, the J gene TRDJ1; possible D gene TRDD2, 5 bases. Per the germline V gene, CDR1 is TSWWSYY and CDR2 is QGS. This CDR3 is 20 amino acids long. Trimming pared 1 base from V and 2 bases from J, leaving 26 bases between. CDR3 nucleotides: TGTGCTCTTGGGGAACCCAAAGGCTCTTCCCCCTTAACTGATACCGATAAACTCATCTTT. Translation gives CALGEPKGSSPLTDTDKLIF.